The rows below give T cell receptor beta chains drawn from one sample of a study of beta chain features in type 1 diabetes. TCRdb's copy holds only in-frame clones and misses some; the assay was immunoSEQ multiplex PCR. The table shows 600,000 or so clones, with more than 13% occurring only once. What was sequenced was naive CD4+ T cells from blood. All receptors come from a man aged 18 to 35 with type 1 diabetes. Both conserved end residues are part of each CDR3. Fields, in order: V gene, D gene, clone size, J gene, CDR3 protein, CDR3 DNA. A D gene is named only where the DNA matches it firmly. Clone sizes are given selectively: once, few, many, or a class where the clone is expanded.

TRBV5-1	TRBD1	few	TRBJ2-7	CASREQGARYEQYF	TGCGCCAGCAGGGAGCAGGGGGCACGTTACGAGCAGTACTTC
TRBV30	-	-	TRBJ1-5	CACSNAGPQHF	TGTGCCTGTTCGAACGCAGGGCCCCAGCATTTT
TRBV9	TRBD2	-	TRBJ2-2	CASSVAPGRGYGELFF	TGTGCCAGCAGCGTAGCCCCCGGGAGGGGTTACGGGGAGCTGTTTTTT
TRBV30	-	few	TRBJ1-1	CAWIRPGRWNTEAFF	TGTGCCTGGATTCGGCCGGGCCGATGGAACACTGAAGCTTTCTTT
TRBV7-9	-	few	TRBJ2-7	CASSTPPVYEQYF	TGTGCCAGCAGCACCCCCCCGGTTTACGAGCAGTACTTC
TRBV15	-	-	TRBJ1-1	CATSRFREGLGAFF	TGTGCCACCAGCAGATTCCGGGAGGGCCTAGGAGCTTTCTTT
TRBV6-5	-	few	TRBJ2-7	CASSYGRGAAYEQYF	TGTGCCAGCAGTTACGGTCGAGGGGCGGCCTACGAGCAGTACTTC
TRBV30	-	few	TRBJ2-1	CAWKGVVEFF	TGTGCCTGGAAAGGGGTAGTAGAGTTCTTC
TRBV7-9	-	few	TRBJ1-1	CASSLSPLNTEAFF	TGTGCCAGCAGCTTATCGCCTTTGAACACTGAAGCTTTCTTT
TRBV2	-	-	TRBJ2-3	CASSEEQAGDTQYF	TGTGCCAGCAGTGAAGAACAAGCTGGGGATACGCAGTATTTT
TRBV5-1	-	-	TRBJ1-5	CASSLAGQGNQPQHF	TGCGCCAGCAGCTTGGCCGGGCAGGGGAATCAGCCCCAGCATTTT
TRBV5-4	-	-	TRBJ1-1	CASSAGGRGTEAFF	TGTGCCAGCAGCGCCGGTGGACGGGGCACTGAAGCTTTCTTT
TRBV5-1	TRBD1	-	TRBJ1-1	CASSEQGAGTEAFF	TGCGCCAGCAGTGAACAGGGGGCTGGAACTGAAGCTTTCTTT
TRBV7-3	-	-	TRBJ1-3	CASSLEGRNSGNTIYF	TGTGCCAGCAGCTTAGAAGGGAGGAACTCTGGAAACACCATATATTTT
TRBV19	-	few	TRBJ1-5	CASKYINQPQHF	TGTGCCAGTAAGTACATCAATCAGCCCCAGCATTTT
TRBV30	-	few	TRBJ2-7	CAWSFPGDEQYF	TGTGCCTGGAGTTTCCCAGGGGACGAGCAGTACTTC
TRBV29-1	-	few	TRBJ2-1	CSVALQGPNEQFF	TGCAGCGTTGCATTACAGGGTCCCAATGAGCAGTTCTTC
TRBV7-9	-	-	TRBJ1-1	CASSKIGVARTEAFF	TGTGCCAGCAGCAAAATTGGGGTCGCGAGAACTGAAGCTTTCTTT
TRBV7-7	TRBD1	-	TRBJ2-1	CASSSDPGQVQFF	TGTGCTAGCAGCTCTGACCCGGGACAGGTGCAGTTCTTC